This TCR beta chain was obtained from a study of quantifying T cell responses using KT2 cells. At the level of the study: RNA was reverse transcribed with TCR alpha and beta constant-region primers. A predetermined fluorescence threshold ended the second PCR, run as a qPCR.

CDR1 is GTSNPN and CDR2 is SVGIG in the germline V gene (reference sequence). The J segment lost 0 bases and the V segment lost 1 base, leaving 6 bases of the junction unmatched. The CDR3 runs 17 residues. Each cDNA got a UMI-containing oligo ligated at its 3' end. The first PCR ran 3 to 5 cycles with an equimolar RC1.1 and RC1.2 beta primer mix. TCR alpha and beta chains were handled separately starting at the second PCR. One entry per CDR3 protein results from TCRdb running MiXCR on the UMI-ligation and nested PCR reads. The table lists 40,000 to 60,000 distinct CDR3 sequences, roughly 10% of them singletons, with under 11% in the top ten. Unfractionated PBMC were spiked with known numbers of KT2 clone cells. A range of KT2-to-PBMC ratios was made using fixed PBMC numbers.

This sequence joins TRBV30 and TRBJ2-6, with TRBD1 identical over 7 bases. The clonotype originates from a human donor. Sequencing was done on a sample of PBMCs spiked with cells of the T cell clone KT2. CDR3 amino acids: CAWSEGALVSGANVLTF. For the CDR3, the DNA is TGTGCCTGGAGTGAGGGGGCCCTAGTCTCTGGGGCCAACGTCCTGACTTTC.